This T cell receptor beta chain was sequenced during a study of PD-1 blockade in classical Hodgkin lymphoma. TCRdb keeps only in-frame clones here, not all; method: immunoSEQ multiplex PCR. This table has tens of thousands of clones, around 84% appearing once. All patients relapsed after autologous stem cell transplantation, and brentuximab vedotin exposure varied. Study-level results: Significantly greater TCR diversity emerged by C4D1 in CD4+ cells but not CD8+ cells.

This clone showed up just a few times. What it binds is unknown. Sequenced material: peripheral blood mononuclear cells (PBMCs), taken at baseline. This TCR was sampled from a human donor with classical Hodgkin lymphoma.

CDR3 nucleotides: TGTGCCAGCAGCCAAGATTCTGAACGGGGCGGGGAGCTGTTTTTT. Its translation: CASSQDSERGGELFF. The chain uses TRBV4-2 and TRBJ2-2; a weak D match, TRBD2 (5 bases). CDR1 is LGHNA, CDR2 YNFKEQ, per germline. V lost 0 bases and J 7 bases, leaving 12 bases between the germline ends. CDR3 size: 15 residues.